This T cell receptor (beta chain) is drawn from a study of cytomegalovirus exposure and HLA in healthy donors. The PCR had 60 Vbeta and 13 Jbeta primers. Sequencing was performed with immunoSEQ multiplex PCR; in TCRdb, only in-frame clones are kept and a portion is missing. The sample shows some 140,000 clones, approximately 70% of them seen only once. Notes on the study in general: Previously analyzed data showed that most TCR beta V segments were productive at a frequency of about 87% or about 30%.

Regarding this clone: Its antigen is not identified. The sample contains more than one DNA sequence encoding this CDR3.

Sequencing used PBMCs. The origin of this receptor is a human donor in good health.

As DNA, the CDR3 is TGTGCCAGCAGTTTGGGCGGGAGTCTGTACGAGCAGTACTTC. Translated, it gives CASSLGGSLYEQYF. The chain links TRBV28 to TRBJ2-7, with 7 positions matching TRBD2. V lost 3 bases, J lost 4 bases, and 6 bases stayed unmatched. The CDR3 runs to 14 residues. The germline CDR1 and CDR2 sequences are MDHEN and SYDVKM.